These 28 T cell receptor beta chains originate from one sample sequenced in a study of regulatory T cells in long-lasting Graves disease. iRepertoire HTBI primers and Arm-PCR of CDR3 regions built TCR beta libraries. TCRdb used MiXCR to reprocess the multiplex PCR reads, holding one entry per CDR3 protein. This table has roughly 520,000 distinct CDR3 sequences, around 12% appearing once. Indicated time point: newly diagnosed GD, antithyroid drugs for less than 3 months. There was RNA extracted from PBMCs, and the TCR library was made from it. The same specimen was also included in a second study, on T cells in Graves' hyperthyroidism and ophthalmopathy.

The source material was peripheral blood mononuclear cells (PBMCs), sampled at new diagnosis, from a patient treated with antithyroid drugs. Source of these receptors: a woman between 25 and 40 years old with Graves disease.

This clonotype was counted only a few times. The chain is built from TRBV7-2 and TRBJ1-6; TRBD1 matches at 7 bases. Germline values: CDR1 SGHTA, CDR2 FQGNSA. The CDR3 consists of 17 residues. V shed 5 bases, J shed 0 bases, and the junction held 7 bases outside the gene matches. DNA for the CDR3: TGTGCCAGCAGCACCGGGACAGCGAGCTCCTATAATTCACCCCTCCACTTT. Its translation: CASSTGTASSYNSPLHF.

DNA of the CDR3: TGTGCCAGCAGCAGCTTGATTCGCGGGAGACCTAATGAGCAGTTCTTC. This translates into CASSSLIRGRPNEQFF. The genes are TRBV7-9 and TRBJ2-1; 7 bases are a match to TRBD2. The CDR3 covers 16 residues. V lost 5 bases and J lost 7; bases outside the gene matches: 14. In germline, CDR1 is SEHNR, CDR2 FQNEAQ (reference sequence).

This clonotype has a count of ten or more. The J gene is TRBJ2-3, the V gene TRBV12-3 or TRBV12-4; 10 nucleotides align to TRBD1. This CDR3 comprises 16 residues. Losses at the gene ends were 5 bases for V and 4 bases for J; bases not matched to a gene: 9. As DNA, the CDR3 is TGTGCCAGCAGTCCAGGGACAGGGGAGTGGGCAGATACGCAGTATTTT. Protein: CASSPGTGEWADTQYF.

This clonotype occurred many times. The chain joins TRBV12-3 or TRBV12-4 to TRBJ2-1; TRBD2 matches 13 bases. J lost 9 bases, V lost 6 bases, and 8 bases had no gene match. The CDR3 spans 15 residues. CDR3 protein: CASSPGTSGVSEQFF. The CDR3 DNA sequence: TGTGCCAGCAGCCCCGGGACTAGCGGGGTGAGTGAGCAGTTCTTC.

This clonotype was observed many times. The chain has TRBV5-1 and TRBJ2-7; D ambiguous. The CDR3 is 13 residues long. With 0 bases removed from V and 3 bases from J, the gap between germline ends came to 7 bases. Germline values: CDR1 SGHRS, CDR2 YFSETQ. CDR3 region: CASSLDLSYEQYF. The CDR3 DNA is TGCGCCAGCAGCTTGGACTTAAGCTACGAGCAGTACTTC. The full variable domain, with the rest looked up from reference TRBV5-1 and TRBJ2-7, is KAGVTQTPRYLIKTRGQQVTLSCSPISGHRSVSWYQQTPGQGLQFLFEYFSETQRNKGNFPGRFSGRQFSNSRSEMNVSTLELGDSALYLCASSLDLSYEQYFGPGTRLTVT.

In its sample, this clonotype was seen many times. The gene calls are TRBV11-2 and TRBJ2-2; TRBD2 matches at 15 bases. The CDR3 totals 18 residues. Per germline, CDR1 SGHAT and CDR2 FQNNGV. V lost 3 bases, J lost 6 bases, and 8 bases stayed unmatched. The CDR3: CASSFTGTSGRTAGELFF. In DNA form, the CDR3 reads TGTGCCAGCAGCTTCACCGGGACTAGCGGGAGGACAGCCGGGGAGCTGTTTTTT.

The gene calls are TRBV20-1 and TRBJ2-1; tentatively, D is TRBD1 or TRBD2 (5 bases each). Germline V gives CDR1 DFQATT, CDR2 SNEGSKA (reference sequence). The CDR3 sequence is 13 residues long. Trimming removed 6 bases from V and 3 bases from J, with 12 bases in between. The CDR3 region has the DNA TGCAGTGCCCCCGGGGCGGGCTACAATGAGCAGTTCTTC. The encoded protein is CSAPGAGYNEQFF.

This clonotype was seen many times. J is TRBJ2-7 and V is TRBV2; 9 bases fit TRBD1. The CDR3 consists of 14 residues. CDR1 and CDR2 from the germline V gene are SNHLY and FYNNEI. Losses at the gene ends were 5 bases for V and 0 bases for J; bases not matched to a gene: 2. CDR3 protein: CASSPDRGSYEQYF. The CDR3 DNA follows: TGTGCCAGCAGTCCGGACAGGGGCTCCTACGAGCAGTACTTC.

The table lists this clonotype with many counts. V and J are TRBV20-1 and TRBJ2-5; 8 nucleotides line up with TRBD2. The CDR3 covers 13 residues. V was clipped by 2 bases and J by 4 bases; unmatched bases: 3. The germline CDR1 and CDR2 sequences are DFQATT and SNEGSKA (reference sequence). The CDR3, as DNA: TGCAGTGCTAGAAAAAGCGGGAGAGAGACCCAGTACTTC. Translating it yields CSARKSGRETQYF.

Of note for this clonotype: A read error may account for a junction end that differs from germline. The chain carries TRBV13 and TRBJ2-1; D is ambiguous. CDR1 is PRHDT, CDR2 FYEKMQ, per germline (reference sequence). This CDR3 is built from 11 residues. This CDR3 is CASSATGIGVF. In DNA form, the CDR3 reads TGTGCCAGCAGCGCAACTGGGATAGGAGTCTTC.

This rearrangement joins TRBV28 to TRBJ1-3; no reliable D call. V dropped 8 bases and J dropped 0 bases, with 5 bases sitting between them. CDR3 length: 12 residues. The germline CDR1 and CDR2 sequences are MDHEN and SYDVKM. CDR3 region: CASLSSGNTIYF. The CDR3 DNA is TGTGCCAGCCTCTCCTCTGGAAACACCATATATTTT.

This clonotype was found many times. The chain is built from TRBV12-3 or TRBV12-4 and TRBJ2-5, with TRBD2 matching 12 bases. The J segment lost 3 bases and the V segment lost 5 bases, leaving 7 bases of the junction unmatched. CDR3 length: 16 amino acids. The chain's CDR3 is CASSPRLAGAEETQYF. In DNA, the CDR3 is TGTGCCAGCAGTCCGCGACTAGCGGGAGCCGAAGAGACCCAGTACTTC.

This clonotype turned up a few times. The genes are TRBV6-2 or TRBV6-3 and TRBJ2-1, with D perhaps matching TRBD1 (6 bases). This CDR3 has 17 residues. Trimming took off 1 base at V and 0 bases at J, with 13 bases between the two ends. Per the germline V gene, CDR1 is MNHEY and CDR2 is SVGEGT. CDR3 nucleotides: TGTGCCAGCAGTTACTACCTACAGGGAAGCTCCTACAATGAGCAGTTCTTC. It encodes CASSYYLQGSSYNEQFF.

This clonotype has a count of ten or more. The chain couples TRBV25-1 to TRBJ1-4; the match to TRBD1 covers 10 bases. Germline trimming cut 3 bases from V and 3 bases from J; bases unmatched to any gene: 4. Per the germline V gene, CDR1 is MGHDK and CDR2 is SYGVNS. The CDR3 totals 16 residues. The CDR3 region is CASSEGTGVPNEKLFF. The CDR3 coding sequence is TGTGCCAGCAGTGAGGGGACAGGGGTACCTAATGAAAAACTGTTTTTT.

This clonotype was seen ten or more times. The chain recombines TRBV28 with TRBJ2-4, with D unclear. The V gene's germline CDR1 is MDHEN and CDR2 SYDVKM. V lost 2 bases, J lost 7 bases, and 24 bases lay in between. The CDR3 has 18 residues. Here the CDR3 DNA reads TGTGCCAGCAGTTTAGAGAGGTGGGCTAGTGGCCCGTGGAACATTCAGTACTTC. Residues: CASSLERWASGPWNIQYF.

This clonotype was observed at least ten times. The rearrangement links TRBV9 to TRBJ2-1; 11 nucleotides agree with TRBD2. Trimming at V came to 0 bases and at J to 0 bases, leaving 11 bases not matched to a gene. This CDR3 contains 20 residues. CDR1 is SGDLS, CDR2 YYNGEE, per germline. The CDR3 DNA sequence: TGTGCCAGCAGCGTAGCTCTTGGACTAGCGGGCCAGAGCTCCTACAATGAGCAGTTCTTC. Translation: CASSVALGLAGQSSYNEQFF.

This clonotype appeared many times. The rearrangement links TRBV24-1 to TRBJ1-5; D is unclear. CDR1 KGHDR and CDR2 SFDVKD come from the germline V gene. V was pared by 3 bases and J by 2 bases, with 13 bases between. The CDR3 consists of 16 residues. The CDR3 nucleotides read TGTGCCACCAGTGATCCGCAAATGGGTGGCAATCAGCCCCAGCATTTT. Encoded protein: CATSDPQMGGNQPQHF.

The rearrangement links TRBV7-9 to TRBJ1-1; D is perhaps TRBD1 (5 bases). This CDR3 spans 14 amino acids. Per germline, CDR1 SEHNR and CDR2 FQNEAQ (reference sequence). Deletions cut 2 bases from V and 5 bases from J, with 12 bases between. This CDR3 reads CASSLQGGRTEAFF. As DNA, the CDR3 is TGTGCCAGCAGCTTACAGGGCGGGAGAACTGAAGCTTTCTTT.

J is TRBJ1-4 and V is TRBV4-1, with 7 bases that match TRBD1. J gave up 10 bases and V 4 bases, and 6 bases lay outside the gene matches. This CDR3 spans 13 amino acids. Germline V gene data show CDR1 as MGHRA and CDR2 as YSYEKL. The CDR3 loop reads CASSPIGGGKLFF. CDR3 DNA: TGCGCCAGCAGCCCAATAGGGGGCGGAAAACTGTTTTTT.

This clonotype came up many times. This rearrangement joins TRBV3-1 to TRBJ2-3; 9 positions agree with TRBD2. The V and J ends lost 2 bases and 4 bases, in that order; junction bases with no gene match: 7. This CDR3 spans 16 amino acids. The V gene's germline CDR1 is LGHDT and CDR2 YNNKEL (reference sequence). CDR3 DNA sequence: TGTGCCAGCAGCCAATTCTCGCGGGAGGGTTCAGATACGCAGTATTTT. This sequence encodes CASSQFSREGSDTQYF.

This clonotype was seen repeatedly, ten times or more. The J gene is TRBJ1-5, the V gene TRBV15; D unclear. Germline assignment: CDR1 LNHNV and CDR2 YYDKDF (reference sequence). The length of the CDR3 is 14 residues. Trimming cost V 1 base and J 3 bases, with 7 bases left between them. The chain's CDR3 is CATSRGDTNQPQHF. The CDR3 DNA reads as TGTGCCACCAGCAGAGGAGACACCAATCAGCCCCAGCATTTT.

This clonotype was seen ten or more times. The gene calls are TRBV11-3 and TRBJ2-3, with D hard to call. V lost 2 bases to trimming and J lost 5 bases, with 8 bases between them. Germline CDR1 reads SGHNT; CDR2 reads YENEEA. There are 13 residues in the CDR3. The CDR3 region is CASSLSSRDTQYF. The CDR3 DNA sequence: TGTGCCAGCAGCTTAAGCTCCAGAGATACGCAGTATTTT.

This clonotype was seen repeatedly, ten times or more. The CDR3 spells CASSLDGRPYEQYF. The CDR3 nucleotides read TGTGCCAGCAGCTTAGATGGCCGACCCTACGAGCAGTACTTC. The chain is built from TRBV11-3 and TRBJ2-7; no clear D gene. The CDR3 contains 14 residues. CDR1 is SGHNT and CDR2 is YENEEA in the germline V gene. V gave up 0 bases and J gave up 2 bases, with 8 bases separating them. Based on the CDR3 plus reference TRBV11-3 and TRBJ2-7, the full variable domain is EAGVVQSPRYKIIEKKQPVAFWCNPISGHNTLYWYLQNLGQGPELLIRYENEEAVDDSQLPKDRFSAERLKGVDSTLKIQPAELGDSAVYLCASSLDGRPYEQYFGPGTRLTVT.

The table lists this clonotype with a few counts. The chain has TRBV7-9 and TRBJ2-3, with 8 bases matching TRBD2. V shed 4 bases, J shed 6 bases, and the junction held 15 bases outside the gene matches. The CDR3 contains 17 residues. The germline gives CDR1 SEHNR, CDR2 FQNEAQ (reference sequence). In DNA form, the CDR3 reads TGTGCCAGCAGCTCCGCATGGGCGAGCGGGAGTCCCGATACGCAGTATTTT. This encodes CASSSAWASGSPDTQYF. Looking up the rest from reference TRBV7-9 and TRBJ2-3 gives the full variable domain: DTGVSQNPRHKITKRGQNVTFRCDPISEHNRLYWYRQTLGQGPEFLTYFQNEAQLEKSRLLSDRFSAERPKGSFSTLEIQRTEQGDSAMYLCASSSAWASGSPDTQYFGPGTRLTVL.

As regards this clonotype: A much larger clonotype is one base distant, so this may be a read error. This chain uses TRBV28 with TRBJ2-1; 7 bases line up with TRBD1. Looked up from germline, CDR1 is MDHEN and CDR2 is SYDVKM. This CDR3 is built from 14 residues. Losses at the gene ends were 6 bases for V and 5 bases for J; bases not matched to a gene: 7. The CDR3 protein is CASRLGQRHNEQFF. CDR3 coding DNA: TGTGCCAGCAGATTGGGACAGCGGCACAATGAGCAGTTCTTC.

This clonotype has only a few counts. The chain carries TRBV15 and TRBJ1-2, with D uncertain. Germline CDR1 is LNHNV and CDR2 is YYDKDF (reference sequence). The CDR3 consists of 16 residues. Deletions cut 5 bases from V and 0 bases from J, with 16 bases between. The CDR3 region is CATSQTIRRANYGYTF. DNA of the CDR3: TGTGCCACCAGCCAGACCATCCGACGGGCTAACTATGGCTACACCTTC.

The gene calls are TRBV5-4 and TRBJ2-5, with 8 bases lining up with TRBD1. Germline trimming cut 1 base from V and 5 bases from J; bases unmatched to any gene: 7. Germline V gene lookup returns CDR1 SGHNT and CDR2 YYREEE (reference sequence). The CDR3 length is 15 residues. DNA for the CDR3: TGTGCCAGCAGCTTGCCAGGGGGCGGAAGCGAGACCCAGTACTTC. It specifies CASSLPGGGSETQYF.

The V and J genes are TRBV2 and TRBJ1-3; D gene ambiguous. From germline, CDR1 is SNHLY and CDR2 FYNNEI. The ends were cut back, 5 bases at V and 2 bases at J, with 10 bases in the middle. The length of the CDR3 is 14 residues. This CDR3 reads CASSWGPAGNTIYF. In nucleotides, the CDR3 is TGTGCCAGCAGTTGGGGTCCCGCTGGAAACACCATATATTTT.